The TCR beta chain under discussion was sequenced for a study of T cells in Graves' hyperthyroidism and ophthalmopathy. Regions amplified from RNA transcripts were the TCR beta CDR3 regions. First-round RT-PCR with HTBI primers amplified the TCR CDR3 region. Each CDR3 protein gets one entry after TCRdb re-called the multiplex PCR reads with MiXCR. The sample carries 500,000 to 600,000 distinct CDR3 sequences, just under 20% recorded once. This clonotype came up many times. Losses at the gene ends were 5 bases for V and 6 bases for J; bases not matched to a gene: 10. Germline values: CDR1 MDHEN, CDR2 SYDVKM. The CDR3 length is 14 residues.

This sequence was found in a man in his forties or fifties with Graves' ophthalmopathy. The chain couples TRBV28 to TRBJ2-7, with TRBD1 matching 7 bases. The specimen was blood. CDR3 residues: CASSLDRVLLEQYF. The DNA for the CDR3 is TGTGCCAGCAGTCTAGACAGGGTCCTTCTCGAGCAGTACTTC. The variable domain in full, completed from reference TRBV28 and TRBJ2-7, reads DVKVTQSSRYLVKRTGEKVFLECVQDMDHENMFWYRQDPGLGLRLIYFSYDVKMKEKGDIPEGYSVSREKKERFSLILESASTNQTSMYLCASSLDRVLLEQYFGPGTRLTVT.